The source of this T cell receptor beta chain is a study of metastatic and nonmetastatic thyroid tumors. Study information: Repertoires were compared across blood and tumor or nodule tissue from malignant and benign thyroid patients.

All patients were untreated before thyroid surgery. General study points: Patients with malignant thyroid tumors reportedly had significantly higher TCR beta diversity than those with benign nodules, in blood and tumor.

About this clone itself: No antigen is known for it. One end of the junction does not line up with germline, which may come from a read error.

Authors' processing steps: Clinicopathological groups of papillary thyroid cancer showed CDR3 differences that were used to build a distant-metastasis classifier. TCRdb re-called the PCR reads via MiXCR. The V and J calls were determined by TCRdb, not by the authors. The sample lists tens of thousands of clones, 20% seen once, with around 4% in the top ten. The clonotype originates from a female donor with papillary thyroid cancer or a benign thyroid nodule (not recorded which). Some clones in this sample may be carry-over from other donors' samples. The specimen was blood.

CDR3 in DNA: TGTGCCAGCAGCCGGGGGGGCGCAAGCAATGAGCAGGTATTC. It specifies CASSRGGASNEQVF. This sequence joins TRBV4-2 and TRBJ2-1; tentatively, D is TRBD2 (7 bases). The CDR3 runs 14 residues. Germline loops: CDR1 LGHNA, CDR2 YNFKEQ.